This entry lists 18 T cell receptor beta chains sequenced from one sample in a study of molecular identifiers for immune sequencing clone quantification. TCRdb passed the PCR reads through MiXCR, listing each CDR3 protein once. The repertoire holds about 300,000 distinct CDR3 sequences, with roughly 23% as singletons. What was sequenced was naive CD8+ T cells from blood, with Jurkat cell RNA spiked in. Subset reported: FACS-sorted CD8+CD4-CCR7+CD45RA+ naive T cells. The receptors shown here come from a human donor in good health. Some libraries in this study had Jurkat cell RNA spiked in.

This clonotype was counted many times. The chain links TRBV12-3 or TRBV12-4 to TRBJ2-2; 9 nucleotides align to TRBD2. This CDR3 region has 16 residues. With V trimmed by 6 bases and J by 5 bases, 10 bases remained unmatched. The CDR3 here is CASSPRAGGRTGELFF. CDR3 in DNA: TGTGCCAGCAGCCCTCGGGCGGGGGGGCGTACCGGGGAGCTGTTTTTT.

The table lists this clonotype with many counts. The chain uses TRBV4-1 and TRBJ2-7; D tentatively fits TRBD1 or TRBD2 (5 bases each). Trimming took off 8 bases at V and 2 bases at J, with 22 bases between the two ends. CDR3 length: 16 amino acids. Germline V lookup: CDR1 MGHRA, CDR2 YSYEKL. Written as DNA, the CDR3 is TGCGCCAGCTCCTTCTCCGGGACGTCCTCAACCTACGAGCAGTACTTC. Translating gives CASSFSGTSSTYEQYF.

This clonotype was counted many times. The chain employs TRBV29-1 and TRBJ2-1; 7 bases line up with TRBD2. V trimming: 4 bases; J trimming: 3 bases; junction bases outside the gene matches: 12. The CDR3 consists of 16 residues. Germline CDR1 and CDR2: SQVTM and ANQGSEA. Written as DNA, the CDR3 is TGCAGCGTTGCACCCTGGCGGGAGAGCTTCTACAATGAGCAGTTCTTC. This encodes CSVAPWRESFYNEQFF.

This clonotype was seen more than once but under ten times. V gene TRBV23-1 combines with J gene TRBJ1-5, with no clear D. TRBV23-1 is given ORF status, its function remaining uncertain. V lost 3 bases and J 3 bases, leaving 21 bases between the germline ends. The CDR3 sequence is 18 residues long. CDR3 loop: CASSHEVAARCHNQPQHF. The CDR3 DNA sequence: TGCGCCAGCAGTCACGAGGTAGCTGCGCGTTGCCACAATCAGCCCCAGCATTTT.

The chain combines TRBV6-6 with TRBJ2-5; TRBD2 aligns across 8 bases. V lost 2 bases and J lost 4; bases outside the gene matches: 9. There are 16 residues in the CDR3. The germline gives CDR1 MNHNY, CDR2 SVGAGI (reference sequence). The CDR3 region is CASSYPERGLSETQYF. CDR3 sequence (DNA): TGTGCCAGCAGTTACCCGGAGCGGGGGCTCTCAGAGACCCAGTACTTC.

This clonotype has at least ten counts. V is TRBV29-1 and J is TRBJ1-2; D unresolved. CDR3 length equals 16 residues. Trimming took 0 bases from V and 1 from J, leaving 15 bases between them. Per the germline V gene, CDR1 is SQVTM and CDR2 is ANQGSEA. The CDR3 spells CSVEEQPTYDNYGYTF. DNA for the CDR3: TGCAGCGTTGAAGAACAACCGACATACGATAACTATGGCTACACCTTC.

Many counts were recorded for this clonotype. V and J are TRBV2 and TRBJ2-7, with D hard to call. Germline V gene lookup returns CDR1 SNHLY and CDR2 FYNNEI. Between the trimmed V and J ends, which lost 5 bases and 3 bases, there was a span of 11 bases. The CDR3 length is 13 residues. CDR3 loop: CASSLGYRYEQYF. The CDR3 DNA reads TGTGCCAGCAGTTTGGGCTACCGCTACGAGCAGTACTTC.

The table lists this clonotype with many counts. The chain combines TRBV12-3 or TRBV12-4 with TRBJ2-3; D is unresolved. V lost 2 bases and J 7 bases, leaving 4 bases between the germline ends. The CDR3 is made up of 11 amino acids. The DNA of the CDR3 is TGTGCCAGCAGTTTAACAAATACGCAGTATTTT. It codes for CASSLTNTQYF.

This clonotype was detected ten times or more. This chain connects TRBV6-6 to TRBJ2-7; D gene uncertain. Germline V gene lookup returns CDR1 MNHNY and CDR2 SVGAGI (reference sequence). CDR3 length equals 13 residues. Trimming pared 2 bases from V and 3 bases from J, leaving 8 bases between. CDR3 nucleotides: TGTGCCAGCAGTTACAGCGCAATCTACGAGCAGTACTTC. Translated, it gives CASSYSAIYEQYF.

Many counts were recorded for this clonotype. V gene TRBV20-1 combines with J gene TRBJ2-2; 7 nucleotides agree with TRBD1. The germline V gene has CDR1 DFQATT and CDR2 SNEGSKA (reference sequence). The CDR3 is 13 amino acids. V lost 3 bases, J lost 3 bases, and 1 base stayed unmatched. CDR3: CSARDRHTGELFF. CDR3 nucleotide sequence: TGCAGTGCTAGGGACAGGCACACCGGGGAGCTGTTTTTT.

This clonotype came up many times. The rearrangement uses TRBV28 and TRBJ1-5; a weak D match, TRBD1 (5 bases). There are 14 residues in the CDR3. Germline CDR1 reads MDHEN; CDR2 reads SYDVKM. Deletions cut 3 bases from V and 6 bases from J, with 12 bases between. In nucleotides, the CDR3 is TGTGCCAGCAGTTTTGGCAGGGTCGGTCAGCCCCAGCATTTT. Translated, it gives CASSFGRVGQPQHF.

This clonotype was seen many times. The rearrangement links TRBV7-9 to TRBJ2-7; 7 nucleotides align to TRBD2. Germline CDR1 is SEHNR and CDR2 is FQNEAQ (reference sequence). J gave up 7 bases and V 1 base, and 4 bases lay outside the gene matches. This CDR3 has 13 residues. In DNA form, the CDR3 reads TGTGCCAGCAGCTTAGGGGAGGGGCGGGAGCAGTACTTC. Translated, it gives CASSLGEGREQYF.

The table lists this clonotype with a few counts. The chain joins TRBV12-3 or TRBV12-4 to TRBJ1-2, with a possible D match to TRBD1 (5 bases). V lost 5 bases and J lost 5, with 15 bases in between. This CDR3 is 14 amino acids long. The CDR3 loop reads CASSPGPLGYGYTF. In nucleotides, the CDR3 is TGTGCCAGCAGTCCGGGACCTTTAGGGTATGGCTACACCTTC.

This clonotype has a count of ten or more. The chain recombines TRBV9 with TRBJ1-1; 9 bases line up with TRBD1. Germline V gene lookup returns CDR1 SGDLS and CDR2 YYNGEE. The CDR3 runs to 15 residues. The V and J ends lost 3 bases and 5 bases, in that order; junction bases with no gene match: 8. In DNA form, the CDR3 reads TGTGCCAGCAGCGCCACAGGGGGCGAGGAAACTGAAGCTTTCTTT. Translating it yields CASSATGGEETEAFF.

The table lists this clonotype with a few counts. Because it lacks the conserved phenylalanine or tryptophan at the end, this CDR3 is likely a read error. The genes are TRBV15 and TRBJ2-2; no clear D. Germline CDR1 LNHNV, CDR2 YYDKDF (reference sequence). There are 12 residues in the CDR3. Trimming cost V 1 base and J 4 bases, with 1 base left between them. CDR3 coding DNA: TGTGCCACCAGCAGAGGCACCGGGGAGCTGTTTTCT. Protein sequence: CATSRGTGELFS.

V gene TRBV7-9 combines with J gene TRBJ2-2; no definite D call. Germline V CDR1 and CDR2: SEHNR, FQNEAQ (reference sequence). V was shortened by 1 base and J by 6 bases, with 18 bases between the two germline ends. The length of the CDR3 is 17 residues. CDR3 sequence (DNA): TGTGCCAGCAGCTTAGTTGTGAACACCCGACAAGCCGGGGAGCTGTTTTTT. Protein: CASSLVVNTRQAGELFF.

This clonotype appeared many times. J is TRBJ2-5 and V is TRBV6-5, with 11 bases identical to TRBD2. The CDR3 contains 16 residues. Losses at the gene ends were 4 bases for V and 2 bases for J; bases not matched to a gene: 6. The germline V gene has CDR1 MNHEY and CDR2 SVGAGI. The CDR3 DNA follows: TGTGCCAGCAGTTCCCTAGCGGGGGGACAACAAGAGACCCAGTACTTC. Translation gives CASSSLAGGQQETQYF.

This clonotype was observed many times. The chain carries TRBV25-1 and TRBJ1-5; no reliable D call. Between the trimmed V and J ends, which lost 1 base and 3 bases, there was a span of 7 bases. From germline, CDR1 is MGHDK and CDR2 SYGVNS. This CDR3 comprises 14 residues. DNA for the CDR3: TGTGCCAGCAGTGAATCGGCAGCCAATCAGCCCCAGCATTTT. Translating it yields CASSESAANQPQHF.